The T cell receptor beta chain under discussion was sequenced for a study of blood T cell repertoires in COVID-19. Overall study context: The samples span acute and convalescent COVID-19 from the United States, Italy and Spain. Sample material is recorded as cDNA or gDNA derived from T cells, B-cell-depleted T cells, or PBMCs.

Study processing details: Amplification with reference gene primers provided the estimates of nucleated cell counts. The assay was immunoSEQ multiplex PCR, and TCRdb's table has in-frame clones only and misses some. D and trimming come from the DNA, and the V and J calls and clone size come from that table. Of roughly 99,000 clones listed, approximately 88% were seen once; the top ten hold approximately 6.2%. CDR3 length: 16 residues. J lost 9 bases, V lost 5 bases, and 8 bases had no gene match. Per germline, CDR1 MNHEY and CDR2 SVGEGT. The gene calls are TRBV6-2 or TRBV6-3 and TRBJ1-6; 12 bases map to TRBD1. The receptor was derived from a man aged 45 to 65 with active or convalescent COVID-19. The sequencing input was peripheral blood. CDR3 region: CASSTGTGGIRSPLHF. The CDR3 DNA sequence: TGTGCCAGCAGTACCGGGACAGGGGGCATACGTTCACCCCTCCACTTT.